The 30 T cell receptor beta chains below come from one sample, sequenced in a study of identical twins. TCRdb re-derived calls from the 5' RACE reads in MiXCR, one entry per CDR3 protein. The sample lists hundreds of thousands of distinct CDR3 sequences; 5.5% to 7.5% were seen once. Sequencing was done on a sample of naive T cells sorted from blood. These receptors were obtained from a man between 18 and 29 years old in good health.

This clonotype has more than one count but fewer than ten. The rearrangement uses TRBV7-9 and TRBJ2-7; the match to TRBD2 covers 9 bases. This CDR3 has 16 amino acids. The V segment lost 1 base and the J segment 0 bases; nucleotides outside the gene matches: 4. Germline V gene lookup returns CDR1 SEHNR and CDR2 FQNEAQ (reference sequence). CDR3 amino acids: CASSLVSGRSSYEQYF. The CDR3, as DNA: TGTGCCAGCAGCTTAGTGAGCGGGAGGTCCTCCTACGAGCAGTACTTC. Looking up the rest from reference TRBV7-9 and TRBJ2-7 gives the full variable domain: DTGVSQNPRHKITKRGQNVTFRCDPISEHNRLYWYRQTLGQGPEFLTYFQNEAQLEKSRLLSDRFSAERPKGSFSTLEIQRTEQGDSAMYLCASSLVSGRSSYEQYFGPGTRLTVT.

This clonotype was detected many times. The chain joins TRBV29-1 to TRBJ1-5; perhaps TRBD1 as D (5 bases). The CDR3 totals 13 residues. Per the germline V gene, CDR1 is SQVTM and CDR2 is ANQGSEA. With 6 bases removed from V and 5 bases from J, the gap between germline ends came to 14 bases. The DNA for the CDR3 is TGCAGCGTCGCAGCTACAGGCCATCAGCCCCAGCATTTT. Translating gives CSVAATGHQPQHF. The whole variable domain, filled in from reference TRBV29-1 and TRBJ1-5, reads SAVISQKPSRDICQRGTSLTIQCQVDSQVTMMFWYRQQPGQSLTLIATANQGSEATYESGFVIDKFPISRPNLTFSTLTVSNMSPEDSSIYLCSVAATGHQPQHFGDGTRLSIL.

J is TRBJ2-7 and V is TRBV7-8, with TRBD2 matching over 9 bases. The CDR3 sequence is 15 residues long. Germline V gene lookup returns CDR1 SGHVS and CDR2 FQNEAQ. The V segment lost 3 bases and the J segment 4 bases; nucleotides outside the gene matches: 7. The CDR3, as DNA: TGTGCCAGCAGCTTCCAGGTGGCGGGAGGGTACGAGCAGTACTTC. Residues: CASSFQVAGGYEQYF.

The CDR3: CASTPSGSGANVLTF. CDR3 nucleotides: TGTGCCAGCACTCCTTCAGGCTCTGGGGCCAACGTCCTGACTTTC. This sequence joins TRBV12-3 or TRBV12-4 and TRBJ2-6; no firm D call. V was cut by 7 bases and J by 0 bases, with 10 bases left in between. The CDR3 runs to 15 residues.

This clonotype appeared many times. The rearrangement joins TRBV15 to TRBJ2-7; 7 bases agree with TRBD2. Germline V gene lookup returns CDR1 LNHNV and CDR2 YYDKDF (reference sequence). This CDR3 has 15 residues. Trimming took 0 bases from V and 9 from J; bases not matched to a gene: 11. The CDR3 DNA sequence: TGTGCCACCAGCAGAGATCTAAGGACTAGTAATGGGCAGTACTTC. This encodes CATSRDLRTSNGQYF.

This clonotype turned up a few times. The chain has TRBV14 and TRBJ2-7; D remains unclear. From germline, CDR1 is SGHDN and CDR2 FVKESK. V lost 3 bases and J 4 bases, leaving 10 bases between the germline ends. This CDR3 contains 13 residues. The CDR3 is CASSHHSVYEQYF. The CDR3 DNA reads TGTGCCAGCAGCCATCACAGCGTATACGAGCAGTACTTC.

The chain links TRBV5-1 to TRBJ2-5; a possible D gene is TRBD2 (5 bases). The CDR3 sequence is 14 residues long. CDR1 SGHRS and CDR2 YFSETQ come from the germline V gene. The V end lost 0 bases, the J end lost 3 bases, and 9 bases lay between the germline ends. The CDR3 nucleotides read TGCGCCAGCAGCTTGGCCGGGGAAGAAGAGACCCAGTACTTC. This codes for CASSLAGEEETQYF.

Ten or more counts support this clonotype. This chain connects TRBV15 to TRBJ2-7; 12 bases align to TRBD2. The length of the CDR3 is 16 residues. Losses at the gene ends were 1 base for V and 4 bases for J; bases not matched to a gene: 5. Germline loops: CDR1 LNHNV, CDR2 YYDKDF (reference sequence). Written as DNA, the CDR3 is TGTGCCACCAGCAGAGGATTTGGGACTAGCGGGTACGAGCAGTACTTC. Amino acids: CATSRGFGTSGYEQYF.

CDR3 bases: TGTGCCAGTATAAGGATGAACACTGAAGCTTTCTTT. As protein: CASIRMNTEAFF. The V gene is TRBV19, the J gene TRBJ1-1; no firm D call. V lost 7 bases, J lost 0 bases, and 6 bases lay in between. There are 12 residues in the CDR3. The germline V gene encodes CDR1 LNHDA and CDR2 SQIVND (reference sequence). The variable domain in full, completed from reference TRBV19 and TRBJ1-1, reads DGGITQSPKYLFRKEGQNVTLSCEQNLNHDAMYWYRQDPGQGLRLIYYSQIVNDFQKGDIAEGYSVSREKKESFPLTVTSAQKNPTAFYLCASIRMNTEAFFGQGTRLTVV.

This clonotype was found many times. Given a much more abundant clone one base away, this may be a read error. This sequence joins TRBV20-1 and TRBJ2-3; D is undetermined. CDR1 DFQATT and CDR2 SNEGSKA come from the germline V gene (reference sequence). The length of the CDR3 is 10 residues. V lost 4 bases and J 2 bases, leaving 1 base between the germline ends. The DNA for the CDR3 is TGCAGTGCTATCACAGATACGCAGTATTTT. This sequence encodes CSAITDTQYF.

The chain is built from TRBV11-2 and TRBJ1-2; no clear D gene. The CDR3 has 13 residues. Germline V CDR1 and CDR2: SGHAT, FQNNGV. The V end lost 1 base, the J end lost 7 bases, and 10 bases lay between the germline ends. CDR3 sequence: CASSLVRGSGYTF. For the CDR3, the DNA is TGTGCCAGCAGCTTAGTTCGGGGTAGTGGCTACACCTTC. Supplemented by reference TRBV11-2 and TRBJ1-2, the full variable domain reads EAGVAQSPRYKIIEKRQSVAFWCNPISGHATLYWYQQILGQGPKLLIQFQNNGVVDDSQLPKDRFSAERLKGVDSTLKIQPAKLEDSAVYLCASSLVRGSGYTFGSGTRLTVV.

This clonotype has a count of ten or more. J is TRBJ2-1 and V is TRBV18; D gene uncertain. Germline V CDR1 and CDR2: KGHSH, LQKENI. The germline V and J ends were trimmed by 6 bases and 7 bases, with 10 bases remaining between them. This CDR3 has 12 residues. The CDR3 DNA follows: TGTGCCAGCTCCAGCTACCTGAATGAGCAGTTCTTC. The encoded protein is CASSSYLNEQFF.

The chain couples TRBV7-9 to TRBJ2-1; 10 bases match TRBD2. The CDR3 runs 14 residues. Germline CDR1 and CDR2: SEHNR and FQNEAQ (reference sequence). The ends lost 4 bases at V and 8 bases at J; junction bases unmatched: 5. CDR3 region: CASSYSGRGHEQFF. CDR3 DNA sequence: TGTGCCAGCAGCTACAGCGGGAGGGGTCATGAGCAGTTCTTC. The variable domain in full, completed from reference TRBV7-9 and TRBJ2-1, reads DTGVSQNPRHKITKRGQNVTFRCDPISEHNRLYWYRQTLGQGPEFLTYFQNEAQLEKSRLLSDRFSAERPKGSFSTLEIQRTEQGDSAMYLCASSYSGRGHEQFFGPGTRLTVL.

The V and J genes are TRBV20-1 and TRBJ1-1, with a tentative D call TRBD1 (6 bases). The CDR3 length is 14 residues. V was cut by 4 bases and J by 4 bases, with 16 bases left in between. Germline assignment: CDR1 DFQATT and CDR2 SNEGSKA (reference sequence). The DNA of the CDR3 is TGCAGTGCTAATAGTTGGGGGGCGGGCACTGAAGCTTTCTTT. It specifies CSANSWGAGTEAFF.

The CDR3 sequence is CASSLEGRGRSTDTQYF. The CDR3 bases are TGCGCCAGCAGCTTGGAAGGCAGGGGGCGCAGTACAGATACGCAGTATTTT. The chain joins TRBV5-1 to TRBJ2-3, with 8 bases matching TRBD1. V dropped 0 bases and J dropped 3; count of bases not matched to a gene: 9. Germline V gives CDR1 SGHRS, CDR2 YFSETQ. The CDR3 extends over 17 amino acids. The whole variable domain, remainder taken from reference TRBV5-1 and TRBJ2-3, is KAGVTQTPRYLIKTRGQQVTLSCSPISGHRSVSWYQQTPGQGLQFLFEYFSETQRNKGNFPGRFSGRQFSNSRSEMNVSTLELGDSALYLCASSLEGRGRSTDTQYFGPGTRLTVL.

This clonotype was found many times. The rearrangement links TRBV5-5 to TRBJ2-1; 12 nucleotides match TRBD2. J was trimmed by 15 bases and V by 4 bases; bases with no gene match: 8. The V gene's germline CDR1 is SGHKS and CDR2 YYEKEE (reference sequence). The CDR3 consists of 13 residues. As DNA, the CDR3 is TGTGCCAGCAGCACGACTAGCGGGAGAACGTCGTTCTTC. Protein sequence: CASSTTSGRTSFF.

CDR3 bases: TGTGCCAGCAGTTTTGGGAGACTGAACACTGAAGCTTTCTTT. Translating it yields CASSFGRLNTEAFF. The rearrangement joins TRBV12-3 or TRBV12-4 to TRBJ1-1; D call uncertain. This CDR3 has 14 residues. V lost 3 bases and J lost 0, with 8 bases in between.

This clonotype was counted ten times or more. The V call is TRBV20-1, the J call TRBJ2-3; D perhaps matches TRBD2 (6 bases). CDR3 size: 19 residues. Trimming stripped 0 bases from V and 1 base from J, with 23 bases between. The germline V gene has CDR1 DFQATT and CDR2 SNEGSKA (reference sequence). The CDR3 sequence is CSARDSGRETLIGTDTQYF. CDR3 bases: TGCAGTGCTAGAGATTCGGGCCGGGAGACGTTGATAGGCACAGATACGCAGTATTTT.

This clonotype appeared many times. The chain couples TRBV20-1 to TRBJ2-1; 10 positions match TRBD2. Germline trimming cut 2 bases from V and 6 bases from J; bases unmatched to any gene: 7. The CDR3 spans 15 residues. Germline values: CDR1 DFQATT, CDR2 SNEGSKA (reference sequence). CDR3 protein: CSARWLAGVSNEQFF. The DNA of the CDR3 is TGCAGTGCTAGATGGCTAGCGGGAGTGAGCAATGAGCAGTTCTTC.

At least ten counts were recorded for this clonotype. The chain uses TRBV11-2 and TRBJ2-7, with D unclear. Germline CDR1 and CDR2: SGHAT and FQNNGV. This CDR3 comprises 15 residues. This chain's CDR3 is CASSVDERSPYEQYV. The CDR3 region has the DNA TGTGCCAGCAGCGTAGACGAGAGGTCGCCCTACGAGCAGTACGTC.

This clonotype turned up a few times. This chain connects TRBV5-1 to TRBJ2-1, with 9 nucleotides matching TRBD2. The CDR3 is made up of 16 amino acids. Germline lookup yields CDR1 SGHRS and CDR2 YFSETQ. J gave up 7 bases and V 0 bases, and 8 bases lay outside the gene matches. This CDR3 is CASSLESGRRENEQFF. The CDR3 DNA follows: TGCGCCAGCAGCTTGGAAAGCGGGAGGAGGGAGAATGAGCAGTTCTTC.

This clonotype showed up many times. The chain joins TRBV12-3 or TRBV12-4 to TRBJ2-2; 8 bases match TRBD2. The CDR3 has 14 amino acids. With V trimmed by 3 bases and J by 5 bases, 2 bases remained unmatched. CDR3 region: CASSFVAGTGELFF. CDR3 DNA sequence: TGTGCCAGCAGTTTTGTAGCGGGAACCGGGGAGCTGTTTTTT.

The sample holds a few counts of this clonotype. The chain uses TRBV12-3 or TRBV12-4 and TRBJ1-2; weak D call: TRBD1 (6 bases). Trimming left V 7 bases short and J 2 bases short, with 14 bases between. The CDR3 consists of 14 residues. The CDR3 bases are TGTGCCAGCACCAACATCGGACAGAACTATGGCTACACCTTC. Translated: CASTNIGQNYGYTF.

This clonotype was detected many times. The chain recombines TRBV12-3 or TRBV12-4 with TRBJ2-5; D gene uncertain. Trimming left V 1 base short and J 5 bases short, with 11 bases between. This CDR3 is built from 14 residues. The CDR3 sequence is CASSLGGFGETQYF. The CDR3 bases are TGTGCCAGCAGTTTAGGTGGATTCGGGGAGACCCAGTACTTC.

This clonotype was detected ten times or more. The chain joins TRBV5-1 to TRBJ1-1; tentatively, D is TRBD1 (6 bases). V lost 0 bases and J 6 bases, leaving 12 bases between the germline ends. The CDR3 runs 14 residues. CDR1 and CDR2 (germline): SGHRS, YFSETQ. This CDR3 reads CASSLDRVEAEAFF. The DNA for the CDR3 is TGCGCCAGCAGCTTGGACAGGGTCGAAGCTGAAGCTTTCTTT. The variable domain in full, with the rest retrieved from reference TRBV5-1 and TRBJ1-1, is KAGVTQTPRYLIKTRGQQVTLSCSPISGHRSVSWYQQTPGQGLQFLFEYFSETQRNKGNFPGRFSGRQFSNSRSEMNVSTLELGDSALYLCASSLDRVEAEAFFGQGTRLTVV.

This clonotype was detected ten times or more. The CDR3 DNA follows: TGCGCCAGCAGCCTTGCGGGACATAAGAACACTGAAGCTTTCTTT. Protein: CASSLAGHKNTEAFF. The V gene is TRBV5-1, the J gene TRBJ1-1, with D possibly being TRBD1 (6 bases). The ends were cut back, 4 bases at V and 1 base at J, with 14 bases in the middle. Germline V gene lookup returns CDR1 SGHRS and CDR2 YFSETQ. The length of the CDR3 is 15 residues.

The CDR3 nucleotides read TGCGCCAGCAGCCAAGATGGGGAAGGGAACACTGAAGCTTTCTTT. Its protein product is CASSQDGEGNTEAFF. This sequence joins TRBV4-3 and TRBJ1-1, with D unresolved. V was clipped by 0 bases and J by 1 base, with 9 bases between them. In germline, CDR1 is LGHNA, CDR2 YSLEER. CDR3 length equals 15 residues.

The CDR3 coding sequence is TGCGCCAGCAGCTTGGCTTCACAGAACACTGAAGCTTTCTTT. Its translation: CASSLASQNTEAFF. V usage is TRBV5-1 and J usage is TRBJ1-1; D gene uncertain. Germline V gene sequence: CDR1 SGHRS, CDR2 YFSETQ. This CDR3 is built from 14 residues. Trimming stripped 0 bases from V and 1 base from J, with 7 bases between.

This clonotype was seen ten or more times. The rearrangement uses TRBV12-3 or TRBV12-4 and TRBJ2-4, with unresolved D. CDR3 size: 11 residues. The V and J ends lost 5 bases and 8 bases respectively, with 7 bases between them. This chain's CDR3 is CASSRVYIQYF. Here the CDR3 DNA reads TGTGCCAGCAGTCGAGTATACATTCAGTACTTC.

The sample holds many counts of this clonotype. The rearrangement uses TRBV2 and TRBJ2-3; 7 bases are shared with TRBD2. This CDR3 region has 13 residues. Germline CDR1 and CDR2: SNHLY and FYNNEI. The junction had 2 bases not matched to a gene; V was cut back by 7 bases and J by 1 base. In DNA form, the CDR3 reads TGTGCCAGCACCAGCGGGGGCACAGATACGCAGTATTTT. Translation: CASTSGGTDTQYF.